The clone carrying this T cell receptor beta chain is termed medium-sized. Its antigen remains unknown. This sample stems from a study of tumor and adjacent non-tumor tissue in lung cancer. Study-wide context: Histology: around twelve adenocarcinoma, a couple of squamous cell carcinoma, 1 small cell lung cancer.

No cell sorting was done before RNA was extracted from the tissue. The library came from three nested PCR rounds adapted from ARM-PCR protocols. TCRdb re-derived calls from the multiplex PCR reads in MiXCR, one entry per CDR3 protein. The sample holds 120,000 or so distinct CDR3 sequences, over 65% seen once. CDR3 size: 12 residues. Trimming shortened V by 6 bases and J by 10 bases, and 13 bases separated the two germline ends. Findings and limits, study-wide: Tumor tissue had significantly higher TCR diversity than normal lung.

This clonotype originated in a man aged 30 to 39 with non-small cell lung cancer. This chain joins TRBV12-3 or TRBV12-4 and TRBJ2-1, with TRBD2 as a possible D gene (6 bases). The sequenced sample was lung tumor tissue. CDR3 DNA: TGTGCCAGCAGAAAACTAGCCGGGGAGCAGTTCTTC. Translation: CASRKLAGEQFF.